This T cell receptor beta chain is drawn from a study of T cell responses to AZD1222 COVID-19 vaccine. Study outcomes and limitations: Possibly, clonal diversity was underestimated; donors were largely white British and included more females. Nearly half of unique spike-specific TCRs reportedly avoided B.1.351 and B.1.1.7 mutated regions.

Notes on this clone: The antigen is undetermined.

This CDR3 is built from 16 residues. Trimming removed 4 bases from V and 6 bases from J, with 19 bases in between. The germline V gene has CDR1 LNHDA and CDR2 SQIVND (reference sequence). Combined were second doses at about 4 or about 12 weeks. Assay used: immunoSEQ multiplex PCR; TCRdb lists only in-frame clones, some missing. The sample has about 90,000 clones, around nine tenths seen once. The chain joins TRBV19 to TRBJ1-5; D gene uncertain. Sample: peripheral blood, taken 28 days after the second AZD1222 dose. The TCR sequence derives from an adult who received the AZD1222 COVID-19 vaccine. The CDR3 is CASSTRLGGSGQPQHF. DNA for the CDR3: TGTGCCAGTAGTACCCGCTTGGGAGGTTCGGGTCAGCCCCAGCATTTT.